Below, 7 T cell receptor beta chains from the same sample are listed, as sequenced in a study of blood T cell repertoires in COVID-19. Some clones are missing from TCRdb's copy, which holds only in-frame ones; the method was immunoSEQ multiplex PCR. The table lists 300,000 to 350,000 clones, about 90% of them singletons. The sample consisted of peripheral blood. These receptors came from a woman between 18 and 29 years old who had recovered from COVID-19.

This rearrangement joins TRBV4-1 to TRBJ2-1; TRBD2 aligns across 11 bases. The germline gives CDR1 MGHRA, CDR2 YSYEKL. The CDR3 totals 16 residues. V lost 1 base to trimming and J lost 7 bases; unmatched junction nucleotides: 6. The CDR3 DNA sequence: TGCGCCAGCAGCCAAGTAGCACTAGCGGGAGCGAATGAGCAGTTCTTC. This translates into CASSQVALAGANEQFF.

The chain links TRBV15 to TRBJ1-2; 8 nucleotides align to TRBD1. CDR1 LNHNV and CDR2 YYDKDF come from the germline V gene (reference sequence). CDR3 length: 15 residues. J was trimmed by 6 bases and V by 0 bases; bases with no gene match: 6. CDR3 nucleotide sequence: TGTGCCACCAGCAGAGATAGGGAACAGGGGGATGGCTACACCTTC. Translating gives CATSRDREQGDGYTF.

This clone has only one observation. CDR3 nucleotides: TGTGCCAGCAGCTTTGACAGCAATTCCTACAATGAGCAGTTCTTC. Translating gives CASSFDSNSYNEQFF. The J gene is TRBJ2-1, the V gene TRBV7-9, with a possible D match to TRBD1 (5 bases). Germline V lookup: CDR1 SEHNR, CDR2 FQNEAQ (reference sequence). The CDR3 has 15 amino acids. Trimming removed 3 bases from V and 1 base from J, with 10 bases in between. The full variable domain, completed using reference TRBV7-9 and TRBJ2-1, is DTGVSQNPRHKITKRGQNVTFRCDPISEHNRLYWYRQTLGQGPEFLTYFQNEAQLEKSRLLSDRFSAERPKGSFSTLEIQRTEQGDSAMYLCASSFDSNSYNEQFFGPGTRLTVL.

This chain joins TRBV5-4 and TRBJ2-5; 9 bases fit TRBD1. This CDR3 spans 15 amino acids. CDR1 and CDR2 (germline): SGHNT, YYREEE (reference sequence). Germline trimming cut 1 base from V and 3 bases from J; bases unmatched to any gene: 4. CDR3 sequence: CASSLTGGWKETQYF. The CDR3 coding sequence is TGTGCCAGCAGCTTGACAGGGGGCTGGAAAGAGACCCAGTACTTC. Full variable domain (remainder filled in from reference TRBV5-4 and TRBJ2-5): ETGVTQSPTHLIKTRGQQVTLRCSSQSGHNTVSWYQQALGQGPQFIFQYYREEENGRGNFPPRFSGLQFPNYSSELNVNALELDDSALYLCASSLTGGWKETQYFGPGTRLLVL.

The chain recombines TRBV19 with TRBJ1-5, with 11 bases lining up with TRBD1. V lost 5 bases and J lost 6; bases outside the gene matches: 6. This CDR3 comprises 15 residues. Germline CDR1 is LNHDA and CDR2 is SQIVND (reference sequence). CDR3 amino acids: CASSSGTGGFQPQHF. CDR3 in DNA: TGTGCCAGTAGTTCAGGGACAGGGGGTTTTCAGCCCCAGCATTTT.

This chain links TRBV27 with TRBJ2-7; 9 bases are a match to TRBD1. In germline, CDR1 is MNHEY, CDR2 SMNVEV (reference sequence). The CDR3 runs to 14 residues. The ends lost 6 bases at V and 5 bases at J; junction bases unmatched: 8. DNA for the CDR3: TGTGCCAGCAGACAACAGGGGGCCCTCGACGAGCAGTACGTC. Encoded protein: CASRQQGALDEQYV.

The chain has TRBV11-2 and TRBJ2-7; 10 bases map to TRBD1. The J segment lost 4 bases and the V segment lost 5 bases, leaving 5 bases of the junction unmatched. Germline V gene lookup returns CDR1 SGHAT and CDR2 FQNNGV. The CDR3 sequence is 14 residues long. The CDR3: CASSRGQGGYEQYV. CDR3 in DNA: TGTGCCAGCAGCCGTGGACAGGGGGGGTACGAGCAGTACGTC.